A selection of T cell receptor beta chains follows, all from one sample in a study of blood T cell repertoires in COVID-19. Generated by immunoSEQ multiplex PCR, the TCRdb table keeps only in-frame clones and is missing some. The sample holds roughly 250,000 clones, approximately 87% seen once. The specimen sequenced was peripheral blood. The receptors shown here come from a woman aged 30 to 39 with COVID-19, enrolled during active disease. Each CDR3 is given with its conserved first and last residue. The D gene is left open where the match is weak. Clone size is not always given. Where it is, it says once, few, many or a class for expanded clones.

d_gene: .
v_gene: TRBV5-1
abundance: .
j_gene: TRBJ1-3
CDR3aa: CASSSTRSTGFGNTIYF
CDR3nt: TGCGCCAGCAGCTCGACACGATCAACAGGGTTCGGAAACACCATATATTTT

d_gene: TRBD1
v_gene: TRBV18
abundance: .
j_gene: TRBJ2-2
CDR3aa: CASSPRQGTGELFF
CDR3nt: TGTGCCAGCTCACCGCGACAGGGCACCGGGGAGCTGTTTTTT

d_gene: .
v_gene: TRBV6-5
abundance: .
j_gene: TRBJ1-3
CDR3aa: CASSNGGAGTIYF
CDR3nt: TGTGCCAGCAGCAATGGGGGGGCTGGGACCATATATTTT

d_gene: .
v_gene: TRBV5-1
abundance: .
j_gene: TRBJ2-7
CDR3aa: CASSHDNSYEQYF
CDR3nt: TGCGCCAGCAGTCACGACAATTCCTACGAGCAGTACTTC

d_gene: .
v_gene: TRBV6-1
abundance: .
j_gene: TRBJ1-1
CDR3aa: CASSDAGFMEAFF
CDR3nt: TGTGCCAGCAGTGACGCAGGGTTTATGGAAGCTTTCTTT

d_gene: .
v_gene: TRBV27
abundance: .
j_gene: TRBJ2-7
CDR3aa: CASRHLDRYEQYF
CDR3nt: TGTGCCAGCAGGCACCTAGATAGGTACGAGCAGTACTTC

d_gene: TRBD1
v_gene: TRBV7-9
abundance: .
j_gene: TRBJ2-1
CDR3aa: CASSSSGTGGLTEQFF
CDR3nt: TGTGCCAGCAGCTCTTCCGGGACAGGGGGCCTTACTGAGCAGTTCTTC

d_gene: .
v_gene: TRBV9
abundance: .
j_gene: TRBJ2-1
CDR3aa: CASSVRPRRVTHEQFF
CDR3nt: TGTGCCAGCAGCGTCAGACCCAGGAGGGTCACCCATGAGCAGTTCTTC

d_gene: .
v_gene: TRBV7-6
abundance: .
j_gene: TRBJ2-2
CDR3aa: CASSTRGAYLNTGELFF
CDR3nt: TGTGCCAGCAGCACCCGGGGGGCATACCTTAACACCGGGGAGCTGTTTTTT

d_gene: TRBD1
v_gene: TRBV14
abundance: .
j_gene: TRBJ2-7
CDR3aa: CASSGQGPEQYF
CDR3nt: TGTGCCAGCAGCGGACAGGGGCCCGAGCAGTACTTC

d_gene: .
v_gene: TRBV4-1
abundance: few
j_gene: TRBJ2-3
CDR3aa: CASSQGFYSTDTQYF
CDR3nt: TGCGCCAGCAGCCAAGGATTCTATAGCACAGATACGCAGTATTTT

d_gene: TRBD1
v_gene: TRBV5-6
abundance: .
j_gene: TRBJ2-5
CDR3aa: CASTGTGGEETQYF
CDR3nt: TGTGCCAGCACCGGGACAGGGGGTGAAGAGACCCAGTACTTC

d_gene: TRBD2
v_gene: TRBV5-4
abundance: once
j_gene: TRBJ2-1
CDR3aa: CASSSSGGFSYNEQFF
CDR3nt: TGTGCCAGCAGCTCAAGCGGGGGGTTCTCCTACAATGAGCAGTTCTTC

d_gene: .
v_gene: TRBV12-3/TRBV12-4
abundance: once
j_gene: TRBJ2-7
CDR3aa: CASSSSGYEQYF
CDR3nt: TGTGCCAGCAGTTCCTCCGGCTACGAGCAGTACTTC

d_gene: TRBD2
v_gene: TRBV6-1
abundance: .
j_gene: TRBJ2-2
CDR3aa: CASSDLAGVMNTGELFF
CDR3nt: TGTGCCAGCAGTGACCTAGCGGGGGTCATGAACACCGGGGAGCTGTTTTTT

d_gene: .
v_gene: TRBV11-2
abundance: .
j_gene: TRBJ2-3
CDR3aa: CASSLGVTSSHDTDTQYF
CDR3nt: TGTGCCAGCAGCTTAGGGGTGACTAGTAGCCACGACACAGATACGCAGTATTTT

d_gene: .
v_gene: TRBV27
abundance: .
j_gene: TRBJ2-7
CDR3aa: CASSLNRAHEQYF
CDR3nt: TGTGCCAGCAGTTTAAACAGGGCCCACGAGCAGTACTTC

d_gene: TRBD2
v_gene: TRBV6-2/TRBV6-3
abundance: once
j_gene: TRBJ2-3
CDR3aa: CASSLTSGGADTQYF
CDR3nt: TGTGCCAGCAGTTTGACTAGCGGGGGGGCAGATACGCAGTATTTT

d_gene: .
v_gene: TRBV4-1
abundance: once
j_gene: TRBJ2-1
CDR3aa: CASSQGQLSYNEQFF
CDR3nt: TGCGCCAGCAGCCAAGGGCAGTTATCCTACAATGAGCAGTTCTTC

d_gene: .
v_gene: TRBV6-5
abundance: .
j_gene: TRBJ2-7
CDR3aa: CASSYSHEQYF
CDR3nt: TGTGCCAGCAGTTACAGCCACGAGCAGTACTTC

d_gene: TRBD2
v_gene: TRBV10-1
abundance: .
j_gene: TRBJ2-5
CDR3aa: CASSEGIAGDQETQYF
CDR3nt: TGCGCCAGCAGTGAGGGTATAGCGGGGGACCAAGAGACCCAGTACTTC

d_gene: .
v_gene: TRBV27
abundance: .
j_gene: TRBJ1-5
CDR3aa: CASSTSDGRGWPQHF
CDR3nt: TGTGCCAGCAGTACCTCGGACGGACGGGGGTGGCCCCAGCATTTT

d_gene: .
v_gene: TRBV27
abundance: once
j_gene: TRBJ2-2
CDR3aa: CASSVLFVGQTNTGELFF
CDR3nt: TGTGCCAGCAGTGTATTATTCGTCGGACAGACGAACACCGGGGAGCTGTTTTTT

d_gene: .
v_gene: TRBV28
abundance: .
j_gene: TRBJ1-2
CDR3aa: CASSFVRQQSNYGYTF
CDR3nt: TGTGCCAGCAGTTTCGTTCGACAGCAATCAAACTATGGCTACACCTTC

d_gene: .
v_gene: TRBV6-6
abundance: .
j_gene: TRBJ2-7
CDR3aa: CASSYIPGYSYEQYF
CDR3nt: TGTGCCAGCAGTTACATCCCGGGGTACTCCTACGAGCAGTACTTC

d_gene: .
v_gene: TRBV28
abundance: .
j_gene: TRBJ2-5
CDR3aa: CASSTTHRELETQYF
CDR3nt: TGTGCCAGCAGCACAACTCACAGGGAATTGGAGACCCAGTACTTC

d_gene: .
v_gene: TRBV27
abundance: .
j_gene: TRBJ2-7
CDR3aa: CASSPTGYEQYF
CDR3nt: TGTGCCAGCAGCCCCACAGGGTACGAGCAGTACTTC

d_gene: .
v_gene: TRBV5-6
abundance: .
j_gene: TRBJ1-1
CDR3aa: CASSLGPLSSTEAFF
CDR3nt: TGTGCCAGCAGCTTGGGCCCTCTAAGTAGCACTGAAGCTTTCTTT

d_gene: .
v_gene: TRBV21-1
abundance: .
j_gene: TRBJ1-1
CDR3aa: CASSKGVIGGRRNTEAFF
CDR3nt: TGTGCCAGCAGCAAAGGAGTGATCGGGGGGCGGCGGAACACTGAAGCTTTCTTT

d_gene: .
v_gene: TRBV10-3
abundance: .
j_gene: TRBJ2-7
CDR3aa: CAISESTPNLYEQYF
CDR3nt: TGTGCCATCAGTGAGTCTACCCCTAACCTTTACGAGCAGTACTTC

d_gene: .
v_gene: TRBV27
abundance: .
j_gene: TRBJ1-2
CDR3aa: CASTPGGSNYGYTF
CDR3nt: TGTGCCAGCACCCCTGGGGGCAGTAACTATGGCTACACCTTC

d_gene: .
v_gene: TRBV7-7
abundance: .
j_gene: TRBJ2-5
CDR3aa: CASSLAGASQETQYF
CDR3nt: TGTGCCAGCAGCTTAGCGGGGGCGTCCCAAGAGACCCAGTACTTC

d_gene: .
v_gene: TRBV19
abundance: .
j_gene: TRBJ1-2
CDR3aa: CASSMGGFGRNGYTF
CDR3nt: TGTGCCAGTAGTATGGGAGGGTTCGGTCGGAATGGCTACACCTTC

d_gene: TRBD1
v_gene: TRBV27
abundance: .
j_gene: TRBJ1-1
CDR3aa: CASSLSHRGNTEAFF
CDR3nt: TGTGCCAGCAGTTTATCGCACAGGGGAAACACTGAAGCTTTCTTT

d_gene: .
v_gene: TRBV4-1
abundance: few
j_gene: TRBJ1-4
CDR3aa: CASSRRGTNEKLFF
CDR3nt: TGCGCCAGCAGCCGCAGAGGGACTAATGAAAAACTGTTTTTT

d_gene: .
v_gene: TRBV24-1
abundance: .
j_gene: TRBJ1-5
CDR3aa: CATAAGGNQPQHF
CDR3nt: TGTGCCACGGCGGCAGGGGGCAATCAGCCCCAGCATTTT

d_gene: .
v_gene: TRBV9
abundance: once
j_gene: TRBJ1-2
CDR3aa: CASSYDSRGGYTF
CDR3nt: TGTGCCAGCAGCTACGACTCTAGGGGAGGCTACACCTTC

d_gene: TRBD2
v_gene: TRBV2
abundance: .
j_gene: TRBJ2-3
CDR3aa: CASRRGGGSTDTQYF
CDR3nt: TGTGCCAGTCGTCGGGGCGGGGGGAGCACAGATACGCAGTATTTT

d_gene: TRBD1
v_gene: TRBV7-9
abundance: .
j_gene: TRBJ2-7
CDR3aa: CASSYPGQGFYEQYF
CDR3nt: TGTGCCAGCAGCTATCCGGGACAGGGTTTCTACGAGCAGTACTTC

d_gene: .
v_gene: TRBV10-2
abundance: .
j_gene: TRBJ1-2
CDR3aa: CASSESRWGGFYGYTF
CDR3nt: TGCGCCAGCAGTGAGTCTAGGTGGGGCGGTTTCTATGGCTACACCTTC

d_gene: .
v_gene: TRBV4-1
abundance: .
j_gene: TRBJ2-1
CDR3aa: CASSQAGVEQFF
CDR3nt: TGCGCCAGCAGCCAAGCAGGGGTTGAGCAGTTCTTC

d_gene: .
v_gene: TRBV24-1
abundance: .
j_gene: TRBJ2-7
CDR3aa: CATSDSSYEQYF
CDR3nt: TGTGCCACCAGTGATTCCTCTTACGAGCAGTACTTC

d_gene: .
v_gene: TRBV29-1
abundance: .
j_gene: TRBJ1-1
CDR3aa: CSVEGHENTEAFF
CDR3nt: TGCAGCGTTGAGGGACACGAGAACACTGAAGCTTTCTTT

d_gene: .
v_gene: TRBV7-9
abundance: .
j_gene: TRBJ1-1
CDR3aa: CASSLARQSEAFF
CDR3nt: TGTGCCAGCAGCTTAGCGCGGCAGAGTGAAGCTTTCTTT

d_gene: TRBD1
v_gene: TRBV28
abundance: .
j_gene: TRBJ1-2
CDR3aa: CASSPRTGGIYYGYTF
CDR3nt: TGTGCCAGCAGCCCACGGACAGGGGGTATTTACTATGGCTACACCTTC

d_gene: .
v_gene: TRBV4-2
abundance: .
j_gene: TRBJ1-1
CDR3aa: CASSQAHLRDMNTEAFF
CDR3nt: TGTGCCAGCAGCCAGGCCCACCTCAGGGACATGAACACTGAAGCTTTCTTT

d_gene: TRBD2
v_gene: TRBV4-2
abundance: .
j_gene: TRBJ2-5
CDR3aa: CASSQGLASGETQYF
CDR3nt: TGTGCCAGCAGCCAAGGACTAGCCTCGGGGGAGACCCAGTACTTC

d_gene: TRBD1
v_gene: TRBV19
abundance: .
j_gene: TRBJ1-5
CDR3aa: CASTPTGAGQPQHF
CDR3nt: TGTGCCAGTACCCCCACAGGGGCCGGTCAGCCCCAGCATTTT

d_gene: .
v_gene: TRBV3-1/TRBV3-2
abundance: .
j_gene: TRBJ1-2
CDR3aa: CASSDIRGGNYGYTF
CDR3nt: TGTGCCAGCAGCGACATTCGGGGAGGGAACTATGGCTACACCTTC

d_gene: .
v_gene: TRBV5-1
abundance: .
j_gene: TRBJ1-2
CDR3aa: CASGAGSDYGYTF
CDR3nt: TGCGCCAGCGGGGCAGGGTCGGACTATGGCTACACCTTC

d_gene: .
v_gene: TRBV2
abundance: .
j_gene: TRBJ2-1
CDR3aa: CASCRGAYNEQFF
CDR3nt: TGTGCCAGCTGTCGGGGGGCTTACAATGAGCAGTTCTTC

d_gene: .
v_gene: TRBV18
abundance: .
j_gene: TRBJ1-2
CDR3aa: CASSPEGGHGYTF
CDR3nt: TGTGCCAGCTCACCGGAGGGAGGTCATGGCTACACCTTC